This T cell receptor (beta chain) was recorded in a study of human T cells and chemical hapten exposure. Individual cDNA molecules in this library carried unique molecular identifiers. TCRdb redid the calling of the RACE reads with MiXCR, one entry per CDR3 protein. The sample carries more than 250,000 distinct CDR3 sequences, approximately 8.4% recorded once. Time point defined: pre-sensitization, week 0. As for treatment: therapeutic diphenylcyclopropenone sensitization with weekly scalp DPC. Specimen: whole blood, collected in connection with sensitization to the hapten diphenylcyclopropenone (DPC). This sequence originates from a woman aged 40 to 49 with alopecia areata. Some clones in this sample may be carry-over from other donors' samples.

CDR3 nucleotide sequence: TGTGCCAGCAGTGAACGACTAGCGGGAGGGTACGAGCAGTACTTC. It translates to CASSERLAGGYEQYF. The rearrangement uses TRBV25-1 and TRBJ2-7, with 14 positions matching TRBD2. Losses at the gene ends were 2 bases for V and 4 bases for J; bases not matched to a gene: 1. CDR3 length: 15 residues. From germline, CDR1 is MGHDK and CDR2 SYGVNS.